This T cell receptor (beta chain) came from a study of blood T cell repertoires in COVID-19. Study summary: Spain, Italy and the United States supplied samples that represented acute and convalescent COVID-19. The analysed material was cDNA or gDNA that came from T cells, B-cell-depleted T cells, or PBMCs.

The germline V gene has CDR1 KGHSH and CDR2 LQKENI. V was cut by 5 bases and J by 0 bases, with 19 bases left in between. The CDR3 totals 17 residues. Original methodology: The authors estimated nucleated cell counts from reference gene primer amplification. Only in-frame clones appear in the TCRdb table, and some are missing; sequencing was by immunoSEQ multiplex PCR. V and J calls plus clone size are reproduced from that table; the DNA served to infer D and trimming. The sample holds 120,000 or so clones, less than 85% seen once. The chain recombines TRBV18 with TRBJ1-1; possible D gene TRBD1, 6 bases. The sequenced material came from peripheral blood. This TCR derives from a human donor with acute or convalescent COVID-19. The donor label of this sample is uncertain. The CDR3 DNA is TGTGCCAGCTCAGCCGGGACACTAAGTGGGTTGAACACTGAAGCTTTCTTT. It translates to CASSAGTLSGLNTEAFF. Using reference TRBV18 and TRBJ1-1 for the parts outside the CDR3, the full variable domain is NAGVMQNPRHLVRRRGQEARLRCSPMKGHSHVYWYRQLPEEGLKFMVYLQKENIIDESGMPKERFSAEFPKEGPSILRIQQVVRGDSAAYFCASSAGTLSGLNTEAFFGQGTRLTVV.